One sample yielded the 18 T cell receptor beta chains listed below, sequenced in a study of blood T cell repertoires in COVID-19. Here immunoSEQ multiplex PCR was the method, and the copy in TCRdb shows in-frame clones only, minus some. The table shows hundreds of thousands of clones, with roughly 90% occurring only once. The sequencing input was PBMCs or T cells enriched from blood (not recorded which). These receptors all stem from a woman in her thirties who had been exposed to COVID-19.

The CDR3 sequence: CASSDRTGLETQYF. The CDR3 coding sequence is TGTGCCAGCAGTGACCGGACAGGTCTAGAGACCCAGTACTTC. The chain is built from TRBV2 and TRBJ2-5; TRBD1 matches at 7 bases. With V trimmed by 3 bases and J by 4 bases, 5 bases remained unmatched. This CDR3 has 14 amino acids. Germline-derived CDR1 and CDR2 are SNHLY and FYNNEI.

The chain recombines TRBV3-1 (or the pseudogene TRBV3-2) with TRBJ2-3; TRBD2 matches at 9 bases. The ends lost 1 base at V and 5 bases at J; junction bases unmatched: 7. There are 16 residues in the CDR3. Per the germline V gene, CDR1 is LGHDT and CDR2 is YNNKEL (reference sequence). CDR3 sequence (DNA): TGTGCCAGCAGCCAAGTCGGCGGGGGGGCAGGAGATACGCAGTATTTT. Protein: CASSQVGGGAGDTQYF.

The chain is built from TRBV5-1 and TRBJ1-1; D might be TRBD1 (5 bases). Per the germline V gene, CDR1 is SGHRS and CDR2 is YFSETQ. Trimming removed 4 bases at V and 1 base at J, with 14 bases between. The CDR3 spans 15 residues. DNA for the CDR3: TGCGCCAGCAGCATTACGGGGGGTGCGAACACTGAAGCTTTCTTT. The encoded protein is CASSITGGANTEAFF. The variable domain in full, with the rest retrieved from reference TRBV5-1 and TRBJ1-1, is KAGVTQTPRYLIKTRGQQVTLSCSPISGHRSVSWYQQTPGQGLQFLFEYFSETQRNKGNFPGRFSGRQFSNSRSEMNVSTLELGDSALYLCASSITGGANTEAFFGQGTRLTVV.

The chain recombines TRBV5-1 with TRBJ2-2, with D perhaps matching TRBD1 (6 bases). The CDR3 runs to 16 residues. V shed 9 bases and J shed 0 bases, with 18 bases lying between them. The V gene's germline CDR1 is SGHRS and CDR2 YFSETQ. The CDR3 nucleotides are TGCGCCACCCGGGACAAGGGTACCGCGAACACCGGGGAGCTGTTTTTT. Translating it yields CATRDKGTANTGELFF.

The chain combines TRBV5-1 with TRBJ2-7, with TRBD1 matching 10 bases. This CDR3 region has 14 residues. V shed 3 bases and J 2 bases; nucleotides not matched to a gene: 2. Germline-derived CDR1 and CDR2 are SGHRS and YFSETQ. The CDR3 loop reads CASSSGTGAYEQYF. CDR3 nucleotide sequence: TGCGCCAGCAGCTCCGGGACAGGGGCCTACGAGCAGTACTTC.

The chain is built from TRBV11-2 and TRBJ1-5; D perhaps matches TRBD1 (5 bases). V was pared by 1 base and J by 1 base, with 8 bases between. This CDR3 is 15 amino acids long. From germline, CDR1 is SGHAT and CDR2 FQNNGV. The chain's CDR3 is CASSLGRGSNQPQHF. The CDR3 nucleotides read TGTGCCAGCAGCTTAGGACGGGGGAGCAATCAGCCCCAGCATTTT.

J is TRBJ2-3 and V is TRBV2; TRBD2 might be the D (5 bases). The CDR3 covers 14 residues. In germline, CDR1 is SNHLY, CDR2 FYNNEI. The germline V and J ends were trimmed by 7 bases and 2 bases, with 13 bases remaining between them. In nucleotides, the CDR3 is TGTGCCAGCAATAGGCTAGCCGTCACAGATACGCAGTATTTT. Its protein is CASNRLAVTDTQYF.

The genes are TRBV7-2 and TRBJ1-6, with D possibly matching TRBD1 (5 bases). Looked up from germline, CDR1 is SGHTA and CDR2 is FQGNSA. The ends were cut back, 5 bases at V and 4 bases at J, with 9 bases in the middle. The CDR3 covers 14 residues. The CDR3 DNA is TGTGCCAGCAGCATCGACAGATATAATTCACCCCTCCACTTT. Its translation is CASSIDRYNSPLHF.

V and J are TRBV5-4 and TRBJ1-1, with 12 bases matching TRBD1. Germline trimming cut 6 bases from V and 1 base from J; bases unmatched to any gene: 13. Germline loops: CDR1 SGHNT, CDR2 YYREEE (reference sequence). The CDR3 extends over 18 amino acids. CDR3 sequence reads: CASNHPGQGADKNTEAFF. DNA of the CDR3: TGTGCCAGCAACCACCCGGGACAGGGGGCGGATAAGAACACTGAAGCTTTCTTT.

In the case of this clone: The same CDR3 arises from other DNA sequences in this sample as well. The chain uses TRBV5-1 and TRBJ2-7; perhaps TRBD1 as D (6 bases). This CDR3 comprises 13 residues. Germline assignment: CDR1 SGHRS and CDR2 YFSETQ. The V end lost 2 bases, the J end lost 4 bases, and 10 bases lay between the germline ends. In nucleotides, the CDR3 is TGCGCCAGCAGCTTAGGACAGCAGTACGAGCAGTACTTC. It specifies CASSLGQQYEQYF.

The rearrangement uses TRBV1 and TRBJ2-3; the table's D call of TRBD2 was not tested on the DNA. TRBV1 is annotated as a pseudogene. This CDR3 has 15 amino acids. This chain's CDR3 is CTSSGSGGDGDTQYF. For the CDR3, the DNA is TGCACCAGCAGCGGTTCGGGGGGCGATGGAGATACGCAGTATTTT.

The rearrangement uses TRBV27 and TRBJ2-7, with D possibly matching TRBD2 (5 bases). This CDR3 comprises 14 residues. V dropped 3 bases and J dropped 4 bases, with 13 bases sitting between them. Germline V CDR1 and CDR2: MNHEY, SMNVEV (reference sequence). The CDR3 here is CASSFSGVLYEQYF. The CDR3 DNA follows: TGTGCCAGCAGTTTTTCCGGGGTCCTTTACGAGCAGTACTTC.

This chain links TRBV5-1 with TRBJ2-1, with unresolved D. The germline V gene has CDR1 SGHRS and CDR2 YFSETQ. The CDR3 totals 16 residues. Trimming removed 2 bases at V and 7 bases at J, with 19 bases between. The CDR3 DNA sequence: TGCGCCAGCAGCTTATCCGGGTGGTCGAATTTGAATGAGCAGTTCTTC. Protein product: CASSLSGWSNLNEQFF.

The CDR3 protein is CASSPRRDRSTDTQYF. The CDR3 coding sequence is TGTGCCAGCAGCCCAAGGCGGGACAGAAGCACAGATACGCAGTATTTT. The J gene is TRBJ2-3, the V gene TRBV25-1, with D possibly being TRBD1 (7 bases). Germline-derived CDR1 and CDR2 are MGHDK and SYGVNS. There are 16 residues in the CDR3. Trimming removed 6 bases from V and 0 bases from J, with 16 bases in between. Full variable domain (remainder filled in from reference TRBV25-1 and TRBJ2-3): EADIYQTPRYLVIGTGKKITLECSQTMGHDKMYWYQQDPGMELHLIHYSYGVNSTEKGDLSSESTVSRIRTEHFPLTLESARPSHTSQYLCASSPRRDRSTDTQYFGPGTRLTVL.

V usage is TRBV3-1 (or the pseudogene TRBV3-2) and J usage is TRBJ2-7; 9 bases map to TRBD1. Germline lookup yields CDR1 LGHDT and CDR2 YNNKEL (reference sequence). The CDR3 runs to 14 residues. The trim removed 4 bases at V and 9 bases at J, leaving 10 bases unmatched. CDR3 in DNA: TGTGCCAGCAGCCCGGACAGGGGAATGGGTGGGCAGTACTTC. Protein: CASSPDRGMGGQYF.

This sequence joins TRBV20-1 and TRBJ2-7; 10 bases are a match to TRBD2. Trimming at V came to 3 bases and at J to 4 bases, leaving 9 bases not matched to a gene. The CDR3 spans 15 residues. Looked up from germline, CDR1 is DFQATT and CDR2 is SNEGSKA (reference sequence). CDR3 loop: CSASSPSGGDYEQYF. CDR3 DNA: TGCAGTGCTAGTTCCCCGAGCGGGGGGGATTACGAGCAGTACTTC.

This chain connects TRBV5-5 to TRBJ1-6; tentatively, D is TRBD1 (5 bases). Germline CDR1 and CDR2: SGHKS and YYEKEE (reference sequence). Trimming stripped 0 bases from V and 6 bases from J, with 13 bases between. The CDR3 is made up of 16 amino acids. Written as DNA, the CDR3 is TGTGCCAGCAGCTTGGGACAGTCTATACTTAATTCACCCCTCCACTTT. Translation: CASSLGQSILNSPLHF.

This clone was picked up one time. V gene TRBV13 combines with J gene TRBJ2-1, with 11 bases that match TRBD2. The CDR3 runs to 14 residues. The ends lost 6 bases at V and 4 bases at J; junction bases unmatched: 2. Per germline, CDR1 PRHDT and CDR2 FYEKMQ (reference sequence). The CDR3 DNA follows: TGTGCCAGCAGGCTAGCGGGGGGTTACAATGAGCAGTTCTTC. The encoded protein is CASRLAGGYNEQFF.